This passage covers 11 T cell receptor beta chains from one sample sequenced in a study of persistence of HIV-infected CD4 T cells (dated by TCRdb to about 2020). The immunoSEQ hsTCRB assay version 4, run in survey mode, was used to sequence TCRbeta repertoires from genomic DNA. TCRdb provides this immuneACCESS table in a form limited to in-frame rearrangements. Some clones are lacking; in checked studies, under half of them reflect an unresolved V gene, and why the rest are absent is not known. The sample yields 30,000 to 45,000 clones; 80% to 90% were counted once. Of the sample, approximately 1.3% falls within the top ten clones. This sample's treatment or condition label indicates: suppressive antiretroviral therapy. As a nonspecific positive control representing the CD4+ T cell repertoire, the cells were stimulated with anti-CD3/anti-CD28 magnetic beads. CD4+ T cells that responded were sorted based on upregulation of both CD40 ligand and CD69.

No cognate antigen is known for these TCRs. Material: CD4+ T cells sorted from PBMCs after approximately 19-hour stimulation, obtained from a patient who received antiretroviral therapy. The cell subset or site label for this specimen denotes: CD40L+CD69+ CD4 T cells responding to anti-CD3/anti-CD28 beads, representing the overall repertoire. The receptors were gathered from an adult man with HIV who was CMV-seropositive.

This CDR3 is CASIERGLGGYTF. In DNA, the CDR3 is TGTGCCAGCATCGAGAGGGGGCTTGGAGGCTACACCTTC. The chain carries TRBV6-5 and TRBJ1-2; 7 bases match TRBD1. With 7 bases clipped from V and 8 bases from J, the junction kept 10 bases outside the gene matches. The CDR3 spans 13 residues. Germline V gene sequence: CDR1 MNHEY, CDR2 SVGAGI.

This chain links TRBV19 with TRBJ1-2; D not certain. Germline CDR1 and CDR2: LNHDA and SQIVND (reference sequence). The CDR3 totals 12 residues. V dropped 8 bases and J dropped 4 bases, with 11 bases sitting between them. The CDR3 bases are TGTGCCAGTGCGAGGGTACCCTATGGCTACACCTTC. Translation: CASARVPYGYTF.

This chain links TRBV29-1 with TRBJ1-5; D is unclear. V lost 6 bases and J lost 9, with 15 bases in between. The germline CDR1 and CDR2 sequences are SQVTM and ANQGSEA. The CDR3 is 12 residues long. The DNA for the CDR3 is TGCAGCGTCTGGGAGGAGTTGGGGCCCCAGCATTTT. Encoded protein: CSVWEELGPQHF.

V gene TRBV10-3 combines with J gene TRBJ1-6; D gene uncertain. CDR1 ENHRY and CDR2 SYGVKD come from the germline V gene. V lost 1 base and J lost 9, with 16 bases in between. This CDR3 is built from 16 residues. CDR3: CAISELGNGNSSPLHF. The CDR3, as DNA: TGTGCCATCAGTGAGTTAGGGAATGGGAACTCTTCACCCCTCCACTTT.

Comment on this clone: One junction end disagrees with the germline gene, perhaps due to a read error. The chain couples TRBV18 to TRBJ2-1, with 7 bases aligning to TRBD2. The CDR3 runs 11 residues. The germline CDR1 and CDR2 sequences are KGHSH and LQKENI. CDR3 bases: TGTGCCAGCTCACCCGGGGACTATATGCTCTTC. This gives the protein CASSPGDYMLF.

V gene TRBV2 combines with J gene TRBJ1-3, with a possible D match to TRBD1 (6 bases). The V end was cut by 2 bases, the J end by 3 bases, with 11 bases between. The CDR3 loop spans 15 amino acids. CDR1 and CDR2 (germline): SNHLY, FYNNEI. DNA of the CDR3: TGTGCCAGCAGTGAAACAGGGATAGTTGGAAACACCATATATTTT. This encodes CASSETGIVGNTIYF. The variable domain in full, completed from reference TRBV2 and TRBJ1-3, reads EPEVTQTPSHQVTQMGQEVILRCVPISNHLYFYWYRQILGQKVEFLVSFYNNEISEKSEIFDDQFSVERPDGSNFTLKIRSTKLEDSAMYFCASSETGIVGNTIYFGEGSWLTVV.

The chain has TRBV6-5 and TRBJ2-7; 8 bases are a match to TRBD1. J was trimmed by 5 bases and V by 6 bases; bases with no gene match: 6. This CDR3 has 13 amino acids. Germline-derived CDR1 and CDR2 are MNHEY and SVGAGI. The CDR3: CASRRDRSHEQYF. The CDR3 region has the DNA TGTGCCAGCAGACGGGACAGGTCCCACGAGCAGTACTTC.

This chain links TRBV2 with TRBJ1-2; D perhaps matches TRBD1 (5 bases). Trimming took 5 bases from V and 4 from J, leaving 14 bases between them. CDR3 length: 14 amino acids. Looked up from germline, CDR1 is SNHLY and CDR2 is FYNNEI. The CDR3 bases are TGTGCCAGCAGTCGGGACGGGGAGGTCTATGGCTACACCTTC. Protein product: CASSRDGEVYGYTF.

The J gene is TRBJ1-1, the V gene TRBV28; TRBD1 matches 8 bases. The CDR3 consists of 15 residues. In germline, CDR1 is MDHEN, CDR2 SYDVKM. V lost 3 bases and J lost 11; bases outside the gene matches: 14. The CDR3 protein is CASSLLILDRVGAFF. The CDR3 DNA sequence: TGTGCCAGCAGTTTGCTTATTCTGGACAGGGTGGGTGCTTTCTTT.

This chain connects TRBV2 to TRBJ1-2; D is ambiguous. Germline V gene lookup returns CDR1 SNHLY and CDR2 FYNNEI. The CDR3 loop spans 13 amino acids. V shed 0 bases and J shed 5 bases, with 7 bases lying between them. CDR3 sequence reads: CASSEAGLYGYTF. CDR3 bases: TGTGCCAGCAGTGAAGCGGGCTTGTATGGCTACACCTTC. The entire variable domain, with the rest obtained from reference TRBV2 and TRBJ1-2, is as follows: EPEVTQTPSHQVTQMGQEVILRCVPISNHLYFYWYRQILGQKVEFLVSFYNNEISEKSEIFDDQFSVERPDGSNFTLKIRSTKLEDSAMYFCASSEAGLYGYTFGSGTRLTVV.

The chain recombines TRBV12-3 or TRBV12-4 with TRBJ1-6; D remains ambiguous. Trimming cost V 4 bases and J 12 bases, with 7 bases left between them. The CDR3 is 11 amino acids. In DNA form, the CDR3 reads TGTGCCAGCAGTTACAGAGGACCCCTCCACTTT. Residues: CASSYRGPLHF.